The 5 T cell receptor beta chains below come from one sample, sequenced in a study of blood T cell repertoires in COVID-19. Clones were sequenced by immunoSEQ multiplex PCR, and TCRdb holds only the in-frame ones, with some missing. The data show tens of thousands of clones, with roughly two thirds seen just once and roughly 8.8% held by the top ten. The sample consisted of peripheral blood. The receptors stem from a woman aged 70 to 79 with acute or convalescent COVID-19.

The table lists this clone with a count of one. This rearrangement joins TRBV3-1 (or the pseudogene TRBV3-2) to TRBJ2-2; 7 bases agree with TRBD1. Unmatched junction bases numbered 3, after V lost 5 bases and J lost 6 bases. Germline V gene data show CDR1 as LGHDT and CDR2 as YNNKEL (reference sequence). This CDR3 spans 13 amino acids. CDR3 sequence: CASSDRESGELFF. DNA for the CDR3: TGTGCCAGCAGCGACAGGGAATCCGGGGAGCTGTTTTTT.

The genes are TRBV5-5 and TRBJ1-1; unclear D gene. From germline, CDR1 is SGHKS and CDR2 YYEKEE (reference sequence). The CDR3 is 13 residues long. Deletions cut 3 bases from V and 8 bases from J, with 14 bases between. The DNA of the CDR3 is TGTGCCAGCAGCTCCGTCGGTCGGTTGGAAGCTTTCTTT. Translation gives CASSSVGRLEAFF.

The V and J genes are TRBV28 and TRBJ2-2, with TRBD2 matching 11 bases. V shed 6 bases and J 0 bases; nucleotides not matched to a gene: 9. The CDR3 is 18 residues long. Germline V gene sequence: CDR1 MDHEN, CDR2 SYDVKM. The CDR3 sequence: CASSAVSSGGPNTGELFF. The CDR3 DNA reads TGTGCCAGCAGCGCCGTTTCTAGCGGGGGGCCGAACACCGGGGAGCTGTTTTTT. The complete variable domain, with remaining parts taken from reference TRBV28 and TRBJ2-2, reads DVKVTQSSRYLVKRTGEKVFLECVQDMDHENMFWYRQDPGLGLRLIYFSYDVKMKEKGDIPEGYSVSREKKERFSLILESASTNQTSMYLCASSAVSSGGPNTGELFFGEGSRLTVL.

This clone was found a few times. The J gene is TRBJ2-2, the V gene TRBV4-1; 11 nucleotides agree with TRBD1. Germline CDR1 MGHRA, CDR2 YSYEKL. V lost 4 bases, J lost 4 bases, and 2 bases stayed unmatched. The CDR3 loop spans 15 amino acids. As DNA, the CDR3 is TGCGCCAGCAGCCCGGACAGGGGGCTCACCGGGGAGCTGTTTTTT. It codes for CASSPDRGLTGELFF.

This clone was recorded only once. The chain uses TRBV2 and TRBJ1-2; D is unclear. CDR3 length equals 12 residues. Trimming removed 4 bases at V and 4 bases at J, with 7 bases between. Germline V gene sequence: CDR1 SNHLY, CDR2 FYNNEI. The CDR3 protein is CASSATTYGYTF. Written as DNA, the CDR3 is TGTGCCAGCAGTGCGACTACCTATGGCTACACCTTC.